The clone carrying this T cell receptor beta chain has just a few counts. CDR3 regions were amplified by Arm-PCR using iRepertoire HTBI primers to build TCR beta libraries. Original methodology: Segment identification across samples yielded 55 to 65 TRBV and roughly 15 TRBJ segments. MiXCR, applied by TCRdb to the multiplex PCR reads, yields one record per CDR3 protein. The V and J calls and clone size are TCRdb's, not the authors'. In the table there are hundreds of thousands of distinct CDR3 sequences, about 14% of which are singletons. These data belong to a study of regulatory T cells in long-lasting Graves disease. The V and J ends lost 0 bases and 8 bases, in that order; junction bases with no gene match: 8. Germline lookup yields CDR1 DFQATT and CDR2 SNEGSKA (reference sequence). The CDR3 consists of 15 residues. Time point of the sample: newly diagnosed GD, antithyroid drugs for less than 3 months. PBMC-derived RNA was used for the TCR library.

Separately, the same data were catalogued under a study of T cells in Graves' hyperthyroidism and ophthalmopathy. That work adds: First-round RT-PCR with HTBI primers amplified the TCR CDR3 region.

The sequences come from peripheral blood mononuclear cells (PBMCs), collected at new diagnosis, from a patient treated with antithyroid drugs. The TCR sequence derives from a man aged 25 to 40 with Graves disease. The chain employs TRBV20-1 and TRBJ2-1; 9 nucleotides match TRBD2. CDR3 sequence reads: CSARDLASGMDEQFF. Written as DNA, the CDR3 is TGCAGTGCTAGAGATTTGGCTAGCGGGATGGATGAGCAGTTCTTC.